This entry is about one T cell receptor beta chain. Here immunoSEQ multiplex PCR was the method, and the copy in TCRdb shows in-frame clones only, minus some. The data show 50,000 to 70,000 clones, with 88% seen just once and around 5% held by the top ten. These data come from a study of blood T cell repertoires in COVID-19. The wider study: Nucleic acid was either cDNA or gDNA, and it came from T cells, B-cell-depleted T cells, or PBMCs.

The V end was cut by 1 base, the J end by 4 bases, with 11 bases between. Germline CDR1 SGDLS, CDR2 YYNGEE. The CDR3 consists of 14 residues. The source of this sequence is a man aged 55-75 years with acute or convalescent COVID-19. The sequenced sample was peripheral blood. The V call is TRBV9, the J call TRBJ1-2, with D hard to call. This CDR3 is CASSVSGLSYGYTF. The CDR3 nucleotides read TGTGCCAGCAGCGTAAGTGGACTCAGCTATGGCTACACCTTC. The full variable domain, rest sourced from reference TRBV9 and TRBJ1-2, is DSGVTQTPKHLITATGQRVTLRCSPRSGDLSVYWYQQSLDQGLQFLIQYYNGEERAKGNILERFSAQQFPDLHSELNLSSLELGDSALYFCASSVSGLSYGYTFGSGTRLTVV.